The next 21 T cell receptor beta chains were all read from a single sample in a study of OX40 agonist ivuxolimab in advanced cancers. Clones were sequenced by immunoSEQ multiplex PCR, and TCRdb holds only the in-frame ones, with some missing. Here the sample spans 45,000 to 65,000 clones, roughly nine tenths being singletons. Sample: CD4+ or CD8+ T cells sorted from blood, taken in a trial of the OX40 agonist ivuxolimab. These receptors were collected from an adult with an advanced solid tumor such as melanoma, head and neck, liver or kidney cancer.

This chain uses TRBV7-7 with TRBJ1-3; TRBD1 is a possible D gene (5 bases). Trimming shortened V by 1 base and J by 2 bases, and 6 bases separated the two germline ends. CDR3 size: 14 residues. The germline V gene has CDR1 SSHAT and CDR2 FNYEAQ (reference sequence). CDR3 residues: CASSLGGAGNTIYF. The CDR3 coding sequence is TGTGCCAGCAGCTTAGGAGGGGCTGGAAACACCATATATTTT.

The rearrangement uses TRBV5-4 and TRBJ1-3, with no clear D. V was shortened by 0 bases and J by 4 bases, with 11 bases between the two germline ends. Germline lookup yields CDR1 SGHNT and CDR2 YYREEE (reference sequence). The CDR3 sequence is 15 residues long. The CDR3 DNA reads TGTGCCAGCAGCTTGGGATTAGGGTACGGAAACACCATATATTTT. Its protein is CASSLGLGYGNTIYF. Combining the CDR3 with reference TRBV5-4 and TRBJ1-3 gives the whole variable domain ETGVTQSPTHLIKTRGQQVTLRCSSQSGHNTVSWYQQALGQGPQFIFQYYREEENGRGNFPPRFSGLQFPNYSSELNVNALELDDSALYLCASSLGLGYGNTIYFGEGSWLTVV.

This chain connects TRBV30 to TRBJ2-5, with 8 nucleotides matching TRBD1. Germline-derived CDR1 and CDR2 are GTSNPN and SVGIG (reference sequence). V lost 2 bases and J lost 5; bases outside the gene matches: 10. This CDR3 has 15 amino acids. Here the CDR3 DNA reads TGTGCCTGGAGTAGGTGGCAGGGGGCGAGGGAGACCCAGTACTTC. This sequence encodes CAWSRWQGARETQYF. The complete variable domain, with remaining parts taken from reference TRBV30 and TRBJ2-5, reads SQTIHQWPATLVQPVGSPLSLECTVEGTSNPNLYWYRQAAGRGLQLLFYSVGIGQISSEVPQNLSASRPQDRQFILSSKKLLLSDSGFYLCAWSRWQGARETQYFGPGTRLLVL.

The chain recombines TRBV6-5 with TRBJ1-2; 8 nucleotides line up with TRBD1. V lost 2 bases to trimming and J lost 2 bases; unmatched junction nucleotides: 7. The germline CDR1 and CDR2 sequences are MNHEY and SVGAGI. The CDR3 has 16 amino acids. In DNA, the CDR3 is TGTGCCAGCAGTTACGGCTCAGGGGGCGGAAACTATGGCTACACCTTC. It codes for CASSYGSGGGNYGYTF.

The chain combines TRBV6-5 with TRBJ1-6; D remains ambiguous. Trimming stripped 0 bases from V and 10 bases from J, with 4 bases between. The CDR3 covers 12 residues. Germline lookup yields CDR1 MNHEY and CDR2 SVGAGI. This CDR3 is CASSYSSSPLHF. The CDR3 DNA reads TGTGCCAGCAGTTACTCGTCATCACCCCTCCACTTT.

The chain is built from TRBV5-4 and TRBJ1-5, with 8 bases aligning to TRBD1. The CDR3 is 13 residues long. V was pared by 2 bases and J by 6 bases, with 1 base of the junction left unmatched. Per the germline V gene, CDR1 is SGHNT and CDR2 is YYREEE (reference sequence). Here the CDR3 DNA reads TGTGCCAGCAGCTTCGGACAGGGTCAGCCCCAGCATTTT. Amino acid sequence: CASSFGQGQPQHF.

The V call is TRBV6-5, the J call TRBJ1-5; TRBD1 agrees at 7 bases. Germline CDR1 reads MNHEY; CDR2 reads SVGAGI. This CDR3 region has 15 residues. Losses at the gene ends were 6 bases for V and 6 bases for J; bases not matched to a gene: 11. CDR3 nucleotides: TGTGCCAGCAGACAAGACAGGGTGTCTAGTCAGCCCCAGCATTTT. Translating it yields CASRQDRVSSQPQHF.

The chain couples TRBV5-4 to TRBJ2-5; D is possibly TRBD2 (5 bases). Trimming removed 10 bases at V and 5 bases at J, with 18 bases between. The CDR3 runs 13 residues. The germline CDR1 and CDR2 sequences are SGHNT and YYREEE (reference sequence). The CDR3 DNA reads as TGTGCCTCTGCCGGGCAGCAGCGGGAGACCCAGTACTTC. Translation gives CASAGQQRETQYF.

V usage is TRBV28 and J usage is TRBJ2-7; tentative D call: TRBD1 (5 bases). The CDR3 runs to 16 residues. The V gene's germline CDR1 is MDHEN and CDR2 SYDVKM. Trimming took off 6 bases at V and 6 bases at J, with 24 bases between the two ends. The CDR3 sequence is CASSQSPSPGRLEQYF. DNA for the CDR3: TGTGCCAGCAGCCAATCACCATCGCCAGGGCGGCTCGAGCAGTACTTC.

The chain uses TRBV9 and TRBJ2-1, with D maybe TRBD2 (6 bases). The length of the CDR3 is 15 residues. Deletions cut 0 bases from V and 4 bases from J, with 11 bases between. Germline V CDR1 and CDR2: SGDLS, YYNGEE. The CDR3 region has the DNA TGTGCCAGCAGCGTAGCGGGACTGGGTTACAATGAGCAGTTCTTC. Its translation is CASSVAGLGYNEQFF.

V is TRBV6-5 and J is TRBJ2-1; D possibly corresponds to TRBD2 (5 bases). Germline lookup yields CDR1 MNHEY and CDR2 SVGAGI. Trimming left V 6 bases short and J 5 bases short, with 11 bases between. The CDR3 is made up of 13 amino acids. In DNA form, the CDR3 reads TGTGCCAGCAGAGAATCAGCGGACAATGAGCAGTTCTTC. As protein: CASRESADNEQFF.

This clone was picked up one time. The rearrangement joins TRBV5-5 to TRBJ1-6, with unresolved D. V lost 1 base and J lost 12, with 17 bases in between. This CDR3 region has 15 residues. From germline, CDR1 is SGHKS and CDR2 YYEKEE (reference sequence). CDR3: CASSLFFGASGPLHF. The CDR3, as DNA: TGTGCCAGCAGCTTGTTTTTCGGAGCGTCAGGACCCCTCCACTTT.

CDR3 coding DNA: TGTGCCAGCGGAAGTCAGACATATGGCTACACCTTC. Translated, it gives CASGSQTYGYTF. This chain links TRBV6-5 with TRBJ1-2; D unresolved. Germline-derived CDR1 and CDR2 are MNHEY and SVGAGI. V lost 8 bases and J 5 bases, leaving 12 bases between the germline ends. This CDR3 is built from 12 residues.

The chain has TRBV28 and TRBJ1-2; no definite D call. Germline values: CDR1 MDHEN, CDR2 SYDVKM. V was cut by 4 bases and J by 2 bases, with 5 bases left in between. CDR3 length: 12 amino acids. CDR3 sequence: CASSYGNYGYTF. CDR3 DNA: TGTGCCAGCAGTTACGGGAACTATGGCTACACCTTC.

The V and J genes are TRBV6-6 and TRBJ2-5; D gene uncertain. This CDR3 contains 14 residues. The V and J ends lost 5 bases and 2 bases respectively, with 12 bases between them. CDR1 and CDR2 (germline): MNHNY, SVGAGI (reference sequence). CDR3 nucleotides: TGTGCCAGCAGTCTATCATCCTTACAAGAGACCCAGTACTTC. It encodes CASSLSSLQETQYF.

The rearrangement uses TRBV21-1 and TRBJ1-2. TRBV21-1 is a pseudogene locus. CDR3 size: 15 residues. The chain's CDR3 is CASSKDPDGGYGYTF. DNA for the CDR3: TGTGCCAGCAGCAAAGACCCCGACGGAGGATACGGCTACACCTTC.

V is TRBV19 and J is TRBJ2-1; 11 bases map to TRBD2. This CDR3 is built from 17 residues. Germline loops: CDR1 LNHDA, CDR2 SQIVND (reference sequence). Germline trimming cut 5 bases from V and 5 bases from J; bases unmatched to any gene: 11. Here the CDR3 reads CASSQRSGGVQNNEQFF. The CDR3 region has the DNA TGTGCCAGTAGTCAGCGTAGCGGGGGGGTCCAGAACAATGAGCAGTTCTTC.

The chain recombines TRBV7-9 with TRBJ2-3, with 11 bases lining up with TRBD1. The ends lost 5 bases at V and 5 bases at J; junction bases unmatched: 9. Germline loops: CDR1 SEHNR, CDR2 FQNEAQ (reference sequence). The CDR3 loop spans 16 amino acids. The CDR3 nucleotides are TGTGCCAGCAGCAGCCCGCCGGGACAGGGGGGAGATACGCAGTATTTT. Translation gives CASSSPPGQGGDTQYF.

The chain is built from TRBV5-4 and TRBJ2-3; 14 nucleotides line up with TRBD2. Trimming cost V 0 bases and J 5 bases; bases outside gene matches: 5. The CDR3 sequence is 17 residues long. The germline gives CDR1 SGHNT, CDR2 YYREEE (reference sequence). CDR3 sequence (DNA): TGTGCCAGCAGCTTGGGACTAGCGGGGGGGCTAGGAGATACGCAGTATTTT. Translated: CASSLGLAGGLGDTQYF. The full variable domain, rest sourced from reference TRBV5-4 and TRBJ2-3, is ETGVTQSPTHLIKTRGQQVTLRCSSQSGHNTVSWYQQALGQGPQFIFQYYREEENGRGNFPPRFSGLQFPNYSSELNVNALELDDSALYLCASSLGLAGGLGDTQYFGPGTRLTVL.

The V call is TRBV6-5, the J call TRBJ1-5; no definite D call. V lost 5 bases, J lost 0 bases, and 11 bases lay in between. This CDR3 spans 15 amino acids. Germline values: CDR1 MNHEY, CDR2 SVGAGI. CDR3 loop: CASSRTVYSNQPQHF. CDR3 DNA: TGTGCCAGCAGTAGGACCGTCTATAGCAATCAGCCCCAGCATTTT.

The gene calls are TRBV6-1 and TRBJ2-7; TRBD1 matches at 7 bases. The CDR3 loop spans 15 amino acids. V was pared by 6 bases and J by 3 bases, with 11 bases of the junction left unmatched. Germline loops: CDR1 MNHNS, CDR2 SASEGT. CDR3 amino acids: CASSVRGTENYEQYF. The CDR3 coding sequence is TGTGCCAGCAGCGTCAGGGGGACAGAAAACTACGAGCAGTACTTC.